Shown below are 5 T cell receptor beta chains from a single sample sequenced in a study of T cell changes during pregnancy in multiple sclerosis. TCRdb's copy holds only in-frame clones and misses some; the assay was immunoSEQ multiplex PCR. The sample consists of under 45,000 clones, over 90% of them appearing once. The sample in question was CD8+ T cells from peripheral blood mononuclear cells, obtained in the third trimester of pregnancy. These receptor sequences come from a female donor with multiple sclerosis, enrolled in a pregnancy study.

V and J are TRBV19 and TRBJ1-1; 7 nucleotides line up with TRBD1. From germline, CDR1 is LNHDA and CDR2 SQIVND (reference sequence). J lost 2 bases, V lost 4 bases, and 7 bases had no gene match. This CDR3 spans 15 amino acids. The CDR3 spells CASSTRTGLNTEAFF. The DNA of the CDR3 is TGTGCCAGTAGTACCCGGACAGGCTTAAACACTGAAGCTTTCTTT.

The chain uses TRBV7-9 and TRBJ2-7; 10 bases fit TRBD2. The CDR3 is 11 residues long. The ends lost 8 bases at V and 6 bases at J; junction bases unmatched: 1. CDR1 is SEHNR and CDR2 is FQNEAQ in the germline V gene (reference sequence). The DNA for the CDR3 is TGTGCCAGCGGGACTAGCGTCGAGCAGTACTTC. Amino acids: CASGTSVEQYF.

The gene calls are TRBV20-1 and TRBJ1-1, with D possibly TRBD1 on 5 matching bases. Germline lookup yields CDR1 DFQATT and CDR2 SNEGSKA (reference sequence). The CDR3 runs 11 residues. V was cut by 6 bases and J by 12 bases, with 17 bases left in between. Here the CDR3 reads CSATIWGWTFF. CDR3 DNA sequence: TGCAGTGCCACCATTTGGGGCTGGACTTTCTTT.

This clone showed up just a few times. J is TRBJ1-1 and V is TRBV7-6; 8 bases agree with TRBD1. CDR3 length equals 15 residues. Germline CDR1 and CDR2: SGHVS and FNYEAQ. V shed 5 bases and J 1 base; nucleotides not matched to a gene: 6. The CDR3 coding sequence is TGTGCCAGCAGCGGACAGACAGGGGAGAACACTGAAGCTTTCTTT. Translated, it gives CASSGQTGENTEAFF.

Here the CDR3 DNA reads TGTGCCAGCAGCTCCAGCAGGATCTTCATAGCTAACTATGGCTACACCTTC. Protein product: CASSSSRIFIANYGYTF. The gene calls are TRBV7-8 and TRBJ1-2; D is undetermined. V was cut by 4 bases and J by 0 bases, with 18 bases left in between. The germline V gene has CDR1 SGHVS and CDR2 FQNEAQ. There are 17 residues in the CDR3.